Presented here are 25 T cell receptor beta chains from one specimen sequenced in a study of glioma-infiltrating T cells. TCR alpha and beta CDR3 regions were amplified from RNA using iRepertoire nested multiplex PCR. From the multiplex PCR reads, TCRdb called clonotypes with MiXCR, one entry per CDR3 protein. This table holds over 140,000 distinct CDR3 sequences, about two fifths found once. The sample was glioma tissue, nonneoplastic brain tissue, or PBMCs (not recorded which). These receptors all come from a human donor with low-grade glioma or glioblastoma, undergoing nonglioma brain surgery, or in good health (not recorded which).

This clonotype was seen once. This may be a read error, as it is one base from a much larger clone. V usage is TRBV11-2 and J usage is TRBJ1-6, with TRBD1 identical over 10 bases. Germline trimming cut 9 bases from V and 8 bases from J; bases unmatched to any gene: 4. The germline V gene encodes CDR1 SGHAT and CDR2 FQNNGV. The CDR3 has 13 amino acids. The CDR3 reads CASSGTGDSPLHF. The CDR3 region has the DNA TGTGCCAGTTCCGGGACAGGGGATTCACCCCTCCACTTT.

As to this clonotype: A much more abundant neighbour one base away suggests this may be a read error. This rearrangement joins TRBV6-2 or TRBV6-3 to TRBJ1-2; 7 bases are shared with TRBD1. The CDR3 loop spans 14 amino acids. The V gene's germline CDR1 is MNHEY and CDR2 SVGEGT. V trimming: 10 bases; J trimming: 4 bases; junction bases outside the gene matches: 12. The CDR3 coding sequence is TGTGCCACCAAAACACTGACAGGGTGCTATGGCTACACCTTC. Translation: CATKTLTGCYGYTF.

The rearrangement links TRBV27 to TRBJ1-2; D is undetermined. Germline-derived CDR1 and CDR2 are MNHEY and SMNVEV (reference sequence). The length of the CDR3 is 14 residues. Trimming left V 6 bases short and J 4 bases short, with 15 bases between. This CDR3 is CASSQPGPSYGYTF. The CDR3 DNA is TGTGCCAGCAGCCAACCCGGGCCCTCCTATGGCTACACCTTC.

This clonotype was seen more than once but under ten times. This CDR3 reads CATSRGGTGYNEQFF. In DNA, the CDR3 is TGTGCCACCAGCAGAGGAGGGACAGGATACAATGAGCAGTTCTTC. The chain combines TRBV15 with TRBJ2-1; 8 nucleotides match TRBD1. Germline trimming cut 1 base from V and 4 bases from J; bases unmatched to any gene: 3. Germline CDR1 LNHNV, CDR2 YYDKDF (reference sequence). The CDR3 consists of 15 residues. The whole variable domain, filled in from reference TRBV15 and TRBJ2-1, reads DAMVIQNPRYQVTQFGKPVTLSCSQTLNHNVMYWYQQKSSQAPKLLFHYYDKDFNNEADTPDNFQSRRPNTSFCFLDIRSPGLGDTAMYLCATSRGGTGYNEQFFGPGTRLTVL.

This clonotype was seen a handful of times. The chain combines TRBV6-2 or TRBV6-3 with TRBJ1-1; D not resolved. With 5 bases removed from V and 1 base from J, the gap between germline ends came to 11 bases. The CDR3 extends over 14 amino acids. Germline-derived CDR1 and CDR2 are MNHEY and SVGEGT. In DNA form, the CDR3 reads TGTGCCAGCAGTCCCGGACTCCCGAACACTGAAGCTTTCTTT. This encodes CASSPGLPNTEAFF.

CDR3 protein: CASIIGNMNTEAFF. The CDR3 bases are TGTGCCAGTATTATCGGAAACATGAACACTGAAGCTTTCTTT. V and J are TRBV19 and TRBJ1-1, with D unresolved. Germline V gene sequence: CDR1 LNHDA, CDR2 SQIVND (reference sequence). V was shortened by 7 bases and J by 0 bases, with 12 bases between the two germline ends. The CDR3 covers 14 residues.

The V and J genes are TRBV6-1 and TRBJ1-4, with D tentatively TRBD1 (6 bases). Deletions cut 6 bases from V and 4 bases from J, with 12 bases between. CDR3 length: 14 amino acids. Germline assignment: CDR1 MNHNS and CDR2 SASEGT. CDR3 amino acids: CASSSQGNNEKLFF. CDR3 coding DNA: TGTGCCAGCAGCTCGCAGGGGAATAATGAAAAACTGTTTTTT.

The chain is built from TRBV6-1 and TRBJ2-3, with D uncertain. V shed 4 bases and J shed 0 bases, with 8 bases lying between them. CDR1 is MNHNS and CDR2 is SASEGT in the germline V gene. This CDR3 comprises 14 residues. The CDR3: CASSGATSTDTQYF. In nucleotides, the CDR3 is TGTGCCAGCAGTGGCGCTACTAGCACAGATACGCAGTATTTT.

With respect to this clonotype: Given a much more abundant clone one base away, this may be a read error. V is TRBV6-2 or TRBV6-3 and J is TRBJ1-1; 9 bases line up with TRBD1. This CDR3 is 12 amino acids long. Germline-derived CDR1 and CDR2 are MNHEY and SVGEGT. The DNA of the CDR3 is TGTGCCAGCAGCCCGGACAGGGGAAGAGCTTCCTTT. Protein product: CASSPDRGRASF.

The chain carries TRBV20-1 and TRBJ2-7, with D perhaps matching TRBD1 or TRBD2 (5 bases each). Per the germline V gene, CDR1 is DFQATT and CDR2 is SNEGSKA (reference sequence). Trimming left V 1 base short and J 3 bases short, with 16 bases between. The CDR3 is made up of 15 amino acids. CDR3 DNA sequence: TGCAGTGCTAGAGGGAGCTCGGGGACCCACTACGAGCAGTACTTC. Its protein product is CSARGSSGTHYEQYF.

The rearrangement uses TRBV6-1 and TRBJ1-1; D not certain. V was pared by 5 bases and J by 2 bases, with 9 bases between. Germline assignment: CDR1 MNHNS and CDR2 SASEGT. The CDR3 consists of 13 residues. The CDR3 loop is CASSRSRNTEAFF. CDR3 nucleotide sequence: TGTGCCAGCAGTAGAAGCCGAAACACTGAAGCTTTCTTT.

This clonotype was seen only a few times. The genes are TRBV4-3 and TRBJ2-3; D is unclear. This CDR3 contains 13 residues. V lost 1 base and J lost 6, with 8 bases in between. Germline V CDR1 and CDR2: LGHNA, YSLEER. The CDR3 coding sequence is TGCGCCAGCAGCCAAGTACAAGAGGATACGCAGTATTTT. Translation gives CASSQVQEDTQYF.

This rearrangement joins TRBV29-1 to TRBJ2-7; tentative D call: TRBD1 (6 bases). The germline gives CDR1 SQVTM, CDR2 ANQGSEA. The CDR3 spans 13 residues. V was trimmed by 5 bases and J by 2 bases, leaving 13 bases between them. The CDR3 sequence is CSVKRDTAYEQYF. CDR3 DNA: TGCAGCGTTAAGAGGGACACAGCCTACGAGCAGTACTTC.

This chain uses TRBV18 with TRBJ1-5; D possibly corresponds to TRBD1 (5 bases). V lost 3 bases to trimming and J lost 1 base, with 7 bases between them. CDR3 length equals 14 residues. Germline V gives CDR1 KGHSH, CDR2 LQKENI. For the CDR3, the DNA is TGTGCCAGCTCACCGGGGGTGAGCAATCAGCCCCAGCATTTT. Translated, it gives CASSPGVSNQPQHF.

Turning to this clonotype: This clone may be a read error of a much larger clone one base away. The CDR3, as DNA: TGTGCCAGCAGTGAAAGGTCCTTGGGTGGTAGCAATCAGCCCCAGCATTTT. Protein product: CASSERSLGGSNQPQHF. This chain uses TRBV6-1 with TRBJ1-5; D is ambiguous. The CDR3 has 17 residues. V lost 2 bases to trimming and J lost 0 bases, with 14 bases between them. Germline V CDR1 and CDR2: MNHNS, SASEGT.

This clonotype was observed a handful of times. The chain is built from TRBV27 and TRBJ2-1; 9 bases are shared with TRBD2. The germline gives CDR1 MNHEY, CDR2 SMNVEV (reference sequence). The CDR3 runs to 18 residues. The V segment lost 7 bases and the J segment 8 bases; nucleotides outside the gene matches: 21. The CDR3 DNA is TGTGCCAGCAAGGTCCTGGGGTTTAGCGGGAGTGCGCGCGATGAGCAGTTCTTC. The encoded protein is CASKVLGFSGSARDEQFF.

This clonotype has just a few counts. This chain links TRBV6-2 or TRBV6-3 with TRBJ2-3; 9 bases map to TRBD1. The CDR3 is made up of 17 amino acids. CDR1 and CDR2 from the germline V gene are MNHEY and SVGEGT. J lost 2 bases, V lost 2 bases, and 8 bases had no gene match. CDR3 DNA: TGTGCCAGCAGTTACGGGACAGGGAGGGGATTCACAGATACGCAGTATTTT. Amino acid sequence: CASSYGTGRGFTDTQYF.

In its sample, this clonotype was seen a few times. This chain links TRBV6-1 with TRBJ1-2, with D uncertain. The V gene lost 8 bases and the J gene lost 8 bases, with 21 bases spanning the gap. Germline V lookup: CDR1 MNHNS, CDR2 SASEGT. This CDR3 has 14 residues. CDR3 region: CASRKPGPPRGYTF. CDR3 bases: TGTGCCAGCCGAAAACCTGGACCCCCCCGAGGCTACACCTTC.

V usage is TRBV6-6 and J usage is TRBJ1-6; 12 bases line up with TRBD1. From germline, CDR1 is MNHNY and CDR2 SVGAGI (reference sequence). The CDR3 extends over 16 amino acids. V dropped 2 bases and J dropped 9; count of bases not matched to a gene: 5. The CDR3 bases are TGTGCCAGCAGTTACGAGGGACAGGGGGCAAGTTCACCCCTCCACTTT. Encoded protein: CASSYEGQGASSPLHF.

This clonotype has at least ten counts. This chain connects TRBV20-1 to TRBJ2-7; 7 positions agree with TRBD1. Per the germline V gene, CDR1 is DFQATT and CDR2 is SNEGSKA (reference sequence). This CDR3 is 11 amino acids long. Trimming at V came to 5 bases and at J to 3 bases, leaving 1 base not matched to a gene. CDR3: CSAGTDYEQYF. CDR3 DNA sequence: TGCAGTGCTGGGACAGACTACGAGCAGTACTTC.

In this sample, this clonotype turned up a few times. The chain is built from TRBV20-1 and TRBJ1-5; D gene unclear. Between the trimmed V and J ends, which lost 0 bases and 3 bases, there was a span of 12 bases. The CDR3 length is 15 residues. CDR1 is DFQATT, CDR2 SNEGSKA, per germline (reference sequence). Here the CDR3 DNA reads TGCAGTGCTAGAGAGGCCGGGGTGCCCAATCAGCCCCAGCATTTT. Its protein product is CSAREAGVPNQPQHF.

The sample holds many counts of this clonotype. The V and J genes are TRBV28 and TRBJ2-1; D unresolved. CDR1 is MDHEN, CDR2 SYDVKM, per germline. V lost 3 bases and J 5 bases, leaving 5 bases between the germline ends. The CDR3 consists of 12 residues. In DNA form, the CDR3 reads TGTGCCAGCAGTTTGGCCCACAATGAGCAGTTCTTC. This translates into CASSLAHNEQFF.

In regard to this clonotype: Just one base apart from a much larger clone, this may be a read error. The chain is built from TRBV27 and TRBJ1-2; D is perhaps TRBD1 (5 bases). Trimming took 6 bases from V and 4 from J, leaving 21 bases between them. The CDR3 length is 16 residues. Germline loops: CDR1 MNHEY, CDR2 SMNVEV (reference sequence). The CDR3 nucleotides read TGTGCCAGCAGCCGATCCGCTATGGCAGGGAGCTATGGCTACACCTTC. It encodes CASSRSAMAGSYGYTF.

The chain uses TRBV6-4 and TRBJ1-4; no reliable D call. The CDR3 loop spans 16 amino acids. V shed 0 bases and J shed 4 bases, with 12 bases lying between them. Germline values: CDR1 MRHNA, CDR2 SNTAGT. CDR3 coding DNA: TGTGCCAGCAGTGACTCGATTGGTTTCAGTAATGAAAAACTGTTTTTT. It is translated as CASSDSIGFSNEKLFF.

A remark on this clonotype: This clone may be a read error of a much larger clone one base away. The chain employs TRBV20-1 and TRBJ2-3; the D gene could be TRBD1 or TRBD2 (5 bases each). The germline CDR1 and CDR2 sequences are DFQATT and SNEGSKA (reference sequence). The CDR3 extends over 14 amino acids. In DNA form, the CDR3 reads TGCAGTGCTAGGGGGACCCAACACACAGATATGCAGTATTTT. Protein sequence: CSARGTQHTDMQYF.